Shown below are 17 T cell receptor beta chains from a single sample sequenced in a study of T cell responses to AZD1222 COVID-19 vaccine (dated by TCRdb to about 2021). The time point label on this specimen signifies: about 28 days (+/-7) after the second vaccine dose. Library prep was done by the immunoSEQ multiplex PCR assay. TCRdb's version of the immuneACCESS table is confined to in-frame rearrangements and falls short of the full clone set. An unresolved V gene accounts for under half of the shortfall where checked; the remainder is of unknown origin. Recorded for this sample are approximately 70,000 clones; about three quarters of them occurred a single time. The ten largest clones capture around 50% of the sample. This specimen was peripheral blood, taken 28 days after the second AZD1222 dose. These receptors all come from an adult who received the AZD1222 COVID-19 vaccine.

This clone was detected only once. The chain employs TRBV7-3 and TRBJ2-1, with TRBD2 as a possible D gene (6 bases). CDR3 size: 15 residues. The V end lost 3 bases, the J end lost 7 bases, and 16 bases lay between the germline ends. Germline V gives CDR1 SGHTA, CDR2 FQGTGA. The CDR3, as DNA: TGTGCCAGCAGCTTTACCGGGGGTTTAACAAATGAGCAGTTCTTC. As protein: CASSFTGGLTNEQFF.

V gene TRBV7-9 combines with J gene TRBJ2-1, with TRBD2 matching 14 bases. Germline-derived CDR1 and CDR2 are SEHNR and FQNEAQ (reference sequence). The CDR3 is 18 amino acids. V lost 1 base, J lost 7 bases, and 9 bases stayed unmatched. Here the CDR3 reads CASSLVITGTSGRNEQFF. Here the CDR3 DNA reads TGTGCCAGCAGCTTAGTGATTACGGGGACTAGCGGGAGAAATGAGCAGTTCTTC. The entire variable domain, with the rest obtained from reference TRBV7-9 and TRBJ2-1, is as follows: DTGVSQNPRHKITKRGQNVTFRCDPISEHNRLYWYRQTLGQGPEFLTYFQNEAQLEKSRLLSDRFSAERPKGSFSTLEIQRTEQGDSAMYLCASSLVITGTSGRNEQFFGPGTRLTVL.

CDR3 sequence (DNA): TGTGCCACCAGGGGACTAAACACTGAAGCTTTCTTT. It specifies CATRGLNTEAFF. The chain recombines TRBV24-1 with TRBJ1-1; TRBD1 is a possible D gene (5 bases). Germline V gene data show CDR1 as KGHDR and CDR2 as SFDVKD. V was cut by 7 bases and J by 2 bases, with 7 bases left in between. The CDR3 has 12 residues.

V is TRBV5-5 and J is TRBJ2-2, with D unclear. The germline gives CDR1 SGHKS, CDR2 YYEKEE (reference sequence). V lost 4 bases to trimming and J lost 2 bases, with 3 bases between them. The CDR3 totals 12 residues. The CDR3 loop is CASSQNTGELFF. CDR3 DNA sequence: TGTGCCAGCAGCCAAAACACCGGGGAGCTGTTTTTT. The variable domain in full, completed from reference TRBV5-5 and TRBJ2-2, reads DAGVTQSPTHLIKTRGQQVTLRCSPISGHKSVSWYQQVLGQGPQFIFQYYEKEERGRGNFPDRFSARQFPNYSSELNVNALLLGDSALYLCASSQNTGELFFGEGSRLTVL.

V gene TRBV7-2 combines with J gene TRBJ1-2, with 8 bases that match TRBD1. Trimming cost V 5 bases and J 3 bases; bases outside gene matches: 5. In germline, CDR1 is SGHTA, CDR2 FQGNSA. This CDR3 is 14 amino acids long. The CDR3 loop reads CASSPGGEYYGYTF. CDR3 in DNA: TGTGCCAGCAGCCCAGGGGGCGAGTACTATGGCTACACCTTC.

This clone has just a few counts. This chain uses TRBV27 with TRBJ1-6, with 7 nucleotides matching TRBD1. The CDR3 has 18 residues. Trimming removed 0 bases from V and 5 bases from J; junction bases left unmatched: 10. CDR1 and CDR2 (germline): MNHEY, SMNVEV (reference sequence). The CDR3 here is CASSLSIPAGTDNSPLHF. CDR3 coding DNA: TGTGCCAGCAGTTTATCGATCCCCGCCGGGACAGATAATTCACCCCTCCACTTT.

This clone was seen a handful of times. V usage is TRBV30 and J usage is TRBJ2-3; 8 bases line up with TRBD2. Germline-derived CDR1 and CDR2 are GTSNPN and SVGIG (reference sequence). CDR3 length equals 14 residues. Trimming at V came to 4 bases and at J to 5 bases, leaving 8 bases not matched to a gene. CDR3 region: CAWKAGRGIDTQYF. Written as DNA, the CDR3 is TGTGCCTGGAAGGCCGGGAGGGGGATAGATACGCAGTATTTT.

This chain joins TRBV28 and TRBJ1-6, with D unresolved. The CDR3 covers 12 residues. V was trimmed by 6 bases and J by 9 bases, leaving 9 bases between them. Germline V gene data show CDR1 as MDHEN and CDR2 as SYDVKM. In nucleotides, the CDR3 is TGTGCCAGCAGCGCAGGCTCTTCACCCCTCCACTTT. Translated: CASSAGSSPLHF.

The chain uses TRBV5-5 and TRBJ2-5; possible D gene TRBD1, 6 bases. Germline V gene data show CDR1 as SGHKS and CDR2 as YYEKEE (reference sequence). With 2 bases removed from V and 4 bases from J, the gap between germline ends came to 9 bases. The CDR3 covers 13 residues. Written as DNA, the CDR3 is TGTGCCAGCAGCTTCCAGGGGTCAGAGACCCAGTACTTC. Translated: CASSFQGSETQYF.

The chain is built from TRBV9 and TRBJ2-7; TRBD2 matches 9 bases. This CDR3 comprises 14 residues. V shed 4 bases and J 3 bases; nucleotides not matched to a gene: 5. Germline CDR1 reads SGDLS; CDR2 reads YYNGEE. The CDR3 coding sequence is TGTGCCAGCAGCACCGGCGGGGGGGGCTACGAGCAGTACTTC. Amino acids: CASSTGGGGYEQYF.

This clone came up once. The rearrangement links TRBV11-3 to TRBJ2-7; perhaps TRBD2 as D (6 bases). CDR3 length: 14 residues. Trimming shortened V by 5 bases and J by 0 bases, and 11 bases separated the two germline ends. Germline lookup yields CDR1 SGHNT and CDR2 YENEEA. CDR3 region: CASSKSSVSYEQYF. CDR3 nucleotides: TGTGCCAGCAGCAAGTCTAGCGTCTCCTACGAGCAGTACTTC.

The genes are TRBV5-1 and TRBJ2-2; maybe TRBD1 (6 bases). V was trimmed by 5 bases and J by 1 base, leaving 12 bases between them. The CDR3 is 15 amino acids. CDR1 is SGHRS and CDR2 is YFSETQ in the germline V gene. CDR3 bases: TGCGCCAGCAGTACGGGACAACGGAACACCGGGGAGCTGTTTTTT. Translated: CASSTGQRNTGELFF.

This chain's CDR3 is CSASYGGLNTEAFF. The DNA for the CDR3 is TGCAGTGCTAGTTATGGGGGGCTGAACACTGAAGCTTTCTTT. J is TRBJ1-1 and V is TRBV20-1, with D perhaps TRBD1 (6 bases). Trimming stripped 3 bases from V and 0 bases from J, with 11 bases between. Germline values: CDR1 DFQATT, CDR2 SNEGSKA (reference sequence). This CDR3 has 14 residues.

This chain joins TRBV29-1 and TRBJ1-1; TRBD1 is a possible D gene (5 bases). The CDR3 contains 14 residues. CDR1 SQVTM and CDR2 ANQGSEA come from the germline V gene. V was shortened by 7 bases and J by 5 bases, with 20 bases between the two germline ends. DNA for the CDR3: TGCAGCGCCACTTTGGGGGGAAGAGTGACTGAAGCTTTCTTT. Translation gives CSATLGGRVTEAFF.

The V and J genes are TRBV6-5 and TRBJ2-5, with D possibly matching TRBD2 (6 bases). The CDR3 extends over 14 amino acids. V was pared by 6 bases and J by 2 bases, with 13 bases between. The germline V gene encodes CDR1 MNHEY and CDR2 SVGAGI. CDR3 region: CASRSAGTQETQYF. The CDR3 DNA reads TGTGCCAGCAGGTCCGCGGGGACGCAAGAGACCCAGTACTTC.

The chain is built from TRBV7-2 and TRBJ1-5; 7 positions match TRBD1. Germline CDR1 reads SGHTA; CDR2 reads FQGNSA. With 5 bases clipped from V and 7 bases from J, the junction kept 11 bases outside the gene matches. The CDR3 runs to 15 residues. This chain's CDR3 is CASSPQGVTGQPQHF. As DNA, the CDR3 is TGTGCCAGCAGCCCCCAGGGGGTCACGGGACAGCCCCAGCATTTT. The full variable domain, completed using reference TRBV7-2 and TRBJ1-5, is GAGVSQSPSNKVTEKGKDVELRCDPISGHTALYWYRQSLGQGLEFLIYFQGNSAPDKSGLPSDRFSAERTGGSVSTLTIQRTQQEDSAVYLCASSPQGVTGQPQHFGDGTRLSIL.

V and J are TRBV19 and TRBJ1-5, with D unclear. The CDR3 consists of 14 residues. Trimming took off 2 bases at V and 6 bases at J, with 11 bases between the two ends. CDR1 is LNHDA and CDR2 is SQIVND in the germline V gene (reference sequence). CDR3: CASSIPRVSQPQHF. The CDR3, as DNA: TGTGCCAGTAGTATACCGAGGGTCAGTCAGCCCCAGCATTTT.